The clone carrying this T cell receptor (beta chain) was seen ten or more times. Original processing methods: A distant-metastasis classifier for papillary thyroid cancer was built using CDR3 differences across clinicopathological groups. TCRdb redid the clone calls on the PCR reads using MiXCR. None of the V and J calls come from the authors' own analysis; TCRdb made them. The sample has about 47,000 clones, about 25% seen once. Every patient underwent thyroid surgery untreated. This sample stems from a study of metastatic and nonmetastatic thyroid tumors. Overall study context: A comparison of repertoires was made across blood and tumor or nodule tissue from malignant and benign thyroid patients.

Germline lookup yields CDR1 SGHTA and CDR2 FQGTGA. The CDR3 consists of 15 residues. V was pared by 5 bases and J by 0 bases, with 2 bases of the junction left unmatched. The sequenced sample consisted of blood. This chain links TRBV7-3 with TRBJ2-3, with TRBD1 matching 10 bases. The receptor was isolated from a male donor with papillary thyroid cancer or a benign thyroid nodule (not recorded which). Some clones in this sample may be carry-over from other donors' samples. The CDR3, as DNA: TGTGCCAGCAGCCGGGGACAGGGGAGCACAGATACGCAGTATTTT. This sequence encodes CASSRGQGSTDTQYF.